A selection of T cell receptor beta chains follows, all from one sample in a study of control samples from healthy donors and cancer patients. The protocol was immunoSEQ multiplex PCR, while the TCRdb copy is restricted to in-frame clones and leaves out a portion. The sample yields more than 95,000 clones, around 88% seen once. The sequenced sample consisted of PBMCs. The receptors were sampled from a man in his fifties or sixties with lung cancer. Each CDR3 is given with its conserved first and last residue. A D gene is named only where the DNA matches it firmly. Not every row has a clone size; where given, it reads once, few, many or a size class.

abundance | d_gene | j_gene | v_gene | CDR3aa | CDR3nt
once | TRBD1 | TRBJ1-1 | TRBV30 | CAWSVRTGAVLNTEAFF | TGTGCCTGGAGTGTACGGACAGGGGCCGTTCTGAACACTGAAGCTTTCTTT
- | - | TRBJ2-5 | TRBV6-5 | CASSYSGGPRETQYF | TGTGCCAGCAGTTACTCGGGCGGACCGAGGGAGACCCAGTACTTC
- | - | TRBJ1-1 | TRBV7-2 | CASSPRQDKNTEAFF | TGTGCCAGCAGCCCCCGACAAGATAAGAACACTGAAGCTTTCTTT
- | - | TRBJ2-2 | TRBV5-1 | CASSSGMEVPGELFF | TGCGCCAGCAGCTCGGGTATGGAGGTTCCCGGGGAGCTGTTTTTT
- | TRBD2 | TRBJ2-3 | TRBV6-6 | CASSLLAGGEADTQYF | TGTGCCAGCAGCCTTTTAGCGGGGGGGGAAGCAGATACGCAGTATTTT
once | TRBD1 | TRBJ1-2 | TRBV7-3 | CASSLTGQGAHGYTF | TGTGCCAGCAGCTTAACAGGACAGGGGGCGCATGGCTACACCTTC
- | - | TRBJ2-1 | TRBV25-1 | CASSVRQNNEQFF | TGTGCCAGCAGTGTAAGACAGAACAATGAGCAGTTCTTC
- | TRBD1 | TRBJ1-5 | TRBV3-1/TRBV3-2 | CASRQGLNQPQHF | TGTGCCAGCAGACAGGGGCTAAATCAGCCCCAGCATTTT
- | - | TRBJ2-5 | TRBV25-1 | CASSEWRIKETQYF | TGTGCCAGCAGTGAATGGAGAATAAAAGAGACCCAGTACTTC
- | - | TRBJ2-5 | TRBV4-1 | CATRGRVCGETQYF | TGCGCCACTCGAGGCAGGGTCTGTGGAGAGACCCAGTACTTC
once | - | TRBJ2-3 | TRBV7-9 | CANRGPPDTQYF | TGTGCCAACCGGGGTCCCCCCGATACGCAGTATTTT
- | TRBD2 | TRBJ2-1 | TRBV24-1 | CATSASGSGGAVVQFF | TGTGCCACCAGTGCCTCGGGAAGCGGGGGTGCTGTAGTACAGTTCTTC
- | - | TRBJ1-5 | TRBV6-2/TRBV6-3 | CASSFTNSNQPQHF | TGTGCCAGCAGTTTCACGAATAGCAATCAGCCCCAGCATTTT
few | - | TRBJ1-2 | TRBV6-6 | CASSREGSNYGYTF | TGTGCCAGCAGTCGCGAAGGGTCTAACTATGGCTACACCTTC
- | - | TRBJ1-4 | TRBV7-3 | CASSSAGLTNEKLFF | TGTGCCAGCAGCTCTGCCGGGCTAACTAATGAAAAACTGTTTTTT
- | TRBD2 | TRBJ2-1 | TRBV18 | CASSPAGAPNEQFF | TGTGCCAGCTCACCGGCGGGAGCCCCCAATGAGCAGTTCTTC
- | - | TRBJ1-3 | TRBV6-5 | CASSYSSFPSGNTIYF | TGTGCCAGCAGTTACTCGTCGTTTCCATCTGGAAACACCATATATTTT
- | TRBD1 | TRBJ2-5 | TRBV30 | CAWNRGEETQYF | TGTGCCTGGAACAGGGGAGAGGAGACCCAGTACTTC
few | TRBD1 | TRBJ1-2 | TRBV7-9 | CASSFGTGGDYGYTF | TGTGCCAGCAGCTTCGGGACAGGGGGCGACTATGGCTACACCTTC
once | - | TRBJ1-3 | TRBV6-5 | CASSSLFGNTIYF | TGTGCCAGCAGTTCCCTCTTTGGAAACACCATATATTTT
- | - | TRBJ1-2 | TRBV5-6 | CASSSDSGTYGCTF | TGTGCCAGCAGCTCGGATAGCGGAACCTATGGCTGCACCTTC
- | - | TRBJ1-2 | TRBV15 | CATSRDIYGYTF | TGTGCCACCAGCAGAGATATATATGGCTACACCTTC
- | TRBD2 | TRBJ2-1 | TRBV19 | CASNSWGGNNEQFF | TGTGCCAGTAATTCCTGGGGGGGAAACAATGAGCAGTTCTTC
- | - | TRBJ1-2 | TRBV6-1 | CASSEARIRGADGYTF | TGTGCCAGCAGTGAAGCGCGAATCAGGGGCGCGGATGGCTACACCTTC
- | - | TRBJ1-2 | TRBV3-1/TRBV3-2 | CASRSQDLYGYTF | TGTGCCAGCAGATCACAGGATTTGTATGGCTACACCTTC
- | - | TRBJ1-2 | TRBV30 | CAWDSRGFYGYTF | TGTGCCTGGGATTCAAGAGGGTTCTATGGCTACACCTTC
- | TRBD2 | TRBJ2-3 | TRBV9 | CASSVVPSGGTDTQYF | TGTGCCAGCAGCGTAGTGCCGAGCGGGGGCACAGATACGCAGTATTTT
- | - | TRBJ2-2 | TRBV6-5 | CASNLQGGTGELFF | TGTGCCAGCAATCTACAGGGAGGCACCGGGGAGCTGTTTTTT
- | - | TRBJ2-2 | TRBV5-1 | CASSLVGTTNTGELFF | TGCGCCAGCAGCTTGGTAGGCACAACGAACACCGGGGAGCTGTTTTTT
- | - | TRBJ2-7 | TRBV24-1 | CATNPGPLSDEQYF | TGTGCCACCAACCCGGGACCCTTATCGGACGAGCAGTACTTC
- | - | TRBJ1-2 | TRBV27 | CASSLRPDYGYTF | TGTGCCAGCAGTTTAAGACCGGACTATGGCTACACCTTC
once | - | TRBJ1-2 | TRBV19 | CASSIDTGHYGYTF | TGTGCCAGTAGTATAGATACCGGACACTATGGCTACACCTTC
- | TRBD1 | TRBJ2-3 | TRBV5-1 | CASSLGQGADTQYF | TGCGCCAGCAGCCTAGGACAGGGCGCGGATACGCAGTATTTT
- | - | TRBJ1-2 | TRBV19 | CASSMAWGSLNDGYTF | TGTGCCAGTAGTATGGCCTGGGGTAGTTTGAATGATGGCTACACCTTC
- | - | TRBJ1-2 | TRBV30 | CAWMGARYTF | TGTGCCTGGATGGGTGCCCGCTACACCTTC
few | - | TRBJ2-6 | TRBV6-4 | CASSARSGANVLTF | TGTGCCAGCAGTGCAAGATCTGGGGCCAACGTCCTGACTTTC
once | - | TRBJ1-1 | TRBV7-8 | CASSFMGGWVNTEAFF | TGTGCCAGCAGCTTTATGGGGGGCTGGGTGAACACTGAAGCTTTCTTT
- | - | TRBJ1-4 | TRBV5-1 | CASTPGTTNEKLFF | TGCGCCAGCACTCCAGGGACAACTAATGAAAAACTGTTTTTT
- | - | TRBJ1-1 | TRBV15 | CATSRDTGLGDTEAFF | TGTGCCACCAGCAGAGATACGGGGTTAGGGGACACTGAAGCTTTCTTT
- | TRBD1 | TRBJ1-2 | TRBV24-1 | CATSSRTGVGYTF | TGTGCCACCAGTTCTCGGACAGGGGTCGGCTACACCTTC
- | - | TRBJ1-4 | TRBV29-1 | CSVEDRGGKLFF | TGCAGCGTTGAAGATCGGGGCGGAAAACTGTTTTTT